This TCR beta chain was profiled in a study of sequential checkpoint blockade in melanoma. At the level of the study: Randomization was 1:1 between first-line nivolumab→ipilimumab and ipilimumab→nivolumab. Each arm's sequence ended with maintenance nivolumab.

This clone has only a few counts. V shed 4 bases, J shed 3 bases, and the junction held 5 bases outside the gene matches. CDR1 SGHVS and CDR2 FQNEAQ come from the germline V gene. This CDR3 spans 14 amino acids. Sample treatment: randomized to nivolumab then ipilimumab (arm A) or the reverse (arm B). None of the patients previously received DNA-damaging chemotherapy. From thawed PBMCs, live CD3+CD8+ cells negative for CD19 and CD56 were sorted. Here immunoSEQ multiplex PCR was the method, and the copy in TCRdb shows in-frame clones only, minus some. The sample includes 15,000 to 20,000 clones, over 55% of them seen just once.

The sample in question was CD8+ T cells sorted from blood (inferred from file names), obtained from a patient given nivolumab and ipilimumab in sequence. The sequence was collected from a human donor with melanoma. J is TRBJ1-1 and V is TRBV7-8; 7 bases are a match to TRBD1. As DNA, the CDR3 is TGTGCCAGCAGCTCGACAGGGCTGCACACTGAAGCTTTCTTT. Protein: CASSSTGLHTEAFF.